Presented here are 18 T cell receptor beta chains from one specimen sequenced in a study of blood T cell repertoires in COVID-19. Assay: immunoSEQ multiplex PCR; the TCRdb copy retains only in-frame clones and omits some. The sample comprises 150,000 to 200,000 clones, roughly 80% of which are singletons, and around 12% rests with the top ten. The material sequenced was PBMCs or T cells enriched from blood (not recorded which). These receptors all stem from a man over 45 who had recovered from COVID-19.

This chain joins TRBV9 and TRBJ1-2, with 7 bases matching TRBD1. This CDR3 contains 13 residues. Germline trimming cut 3 bases from V and 6 bases from J; bases unmatched to any gene: 5. Germline assignment: CDR1 SGDLS and CDR2 YYNGEE. Here the CDR3 DNA reads TGTGCCAGCAGCGCAGGACAGGTGAATGGCTACACCTTC. As protein: CASSAGQVNGYTF.

The chain recombines TRBV2 with TRBJ2-6; D is possibly TRBD1 (6 bases). V lost 9 bases to trimming and J lost 0 bases, with 12 bases between them. This CDR3 has 15 amino acids. CDR1 and CDR2 from the germline V gene are SNHLY and FYNNEI. The CDR3 region is CASEKGHSGANVLTF. In nucleotides, the CDR3 is TGTGCCAGTGAAAAGGGACACTCTGGGGCCAACGTCCTGACTTTC.

V is TRBV6-2 or TRBV6-3 and J is TRBJ1-1; 7 bases line up with TRBD1. The germline V gene encodes CDR1 MNHEY and CDR2 SVGEGT. V dropped 5 bases and J dropped 3; count of bases not matched to a gene: 15. The CDR3 covers 17 residues. For the CDR3, the DNA is TGTGCCAGCAGTAAAGACCGGACAGGTCGTGAATACACTGAAGCTTTCTTT. It codes for CASSKDRTGREYTEAFF.

CDR3 amino acids: CASRTSRGTDTQYF. Here the CDR3 DNA reads TGTGCCAGCAGGACGAGCAGGGGAACAGATACGCAGTATTTT. The J gene is TRBJ2-3, the V gene TRBV5-6, with D tentatively TRBD1 (6 bases). V lost 5 bases and J lost 3, with 13 bases in between. The germline V gene has CDR1 SGHDT and CDR2 YYEEEE. There are 14 residues in the CDR3. Complete variable domain (other parts from reference TRBV5-6 and TRBJ2-3): DAGVTQSPTHLIKTRGQQVTLRCSPKSGHDTVSWYQQALGQGPQFIFQYYEEEERQRGNFPDRFSGHQFPNYSSELNVNALLLGDSALYLCASRTSRGTDTQYFGPGTRLTVL.

V gene TRBV27 combines with J gene TRBJ2-1; no reliable D call. The CDR3 is made up of 14 amino acids. Germline V gene sequence: CDR1 MNHEY, CDR2 SMNVEV (reference sequence). Trimming shortened V by 4 bases and J by 2 bases, and 9 bases separated the two germline ends. Here the CDR3 DNA reads TGTGCCAGCAGTTCTAGGTCAGCCTACAATGAGCAGTTCTTC. This sequence encodes CASSSRSAYNEQFF.

V is TRBV19 and J is TRBJ1-2; D is unclear. The CDR3 spans 13 residues. V was shortened by 7 bases and J by 2 bases, with 11 bases between the two germline ends. Germline-derived CDR1 and CDR2 are LNHDA and SQIVND (reference sequence). CDR3 sequence (DNA): TGTGCCAGTAACCGTAAGGAGAACTATGGCTACACCTTC. Encoded protein: CASNRKENYGYTF. The full variable domain, its missing parts supplied by reference TRBV19 and TRBJ1-2, is DGGITQSPKYLFRKEGQNVTLSCEQNLNHDAMYWYRQDPGQGLRLIYYSQIVNDFQKGDIAEGYSVSREKKESFPLTVTSAQKNPTAFYLCASNRKENYGYTFGSGTRLTVV.

The count of this clone is one. V usage is TRBV2 and J usage is TRBJ1-5; 8 nucleotides match TRBD1. After removal of 5 bases from V and 4 bases from J, the junction contained 4 bases not matched to a gene. Germline values: CDR1 SNHLY, CDR2 FYNNEI. The CDR3 is 14 amino acids. CDR3: CASSLDRANQPQHF. The CDR3 DNA reads TGTGCCAGCAGTTTGGACAGGGCGAATCAGCCCCAGCATTTT.

The J gene is TRBJ1-6, the V gene TRBV6-1; D is unclear. The CDR3 sequence is 15 residues long. Germline V gene lookup returns CDR1 MNHNS and CDR2 SASEGT. Trimming stripped 2 bases from V and 0 bases from J, with 5 bases between. The DNA for the CDR3 is TGTGCCAGCAGTGAATTCAGCTCCTATAATTCACCCCTCCACTTT. Protein sequence: CASSEFSSYNSPLHF.

V usage is TRBV11-3 and J usage is TRBJ2-3; tentatively, D is TRBD1 (5 bases). Trimming shortened V by 5 bases and J by 1 base, and 13 bases separated the two germline ends. The CDR3 consists of 15 residues. CDR1 SGHNT and CDR2 YENEEA come from the germline V gene. As DNA, the CDR3 is TGTGCCAGCAGCCCAACGACAGCCGGCACAGATACGCAGTATTTT. Protein: CASSPTTAGTDTQYF.

V usage is TRBV4-2 and J usage is TRBJ2-4; weak D call: TRBD2 (6 bases). CDR1 is LGHNA, CDR2 YNFKEQ, per germline. The CDR3 runs to 15 residues. V dropped 4 bases and J dropped 4 bases, with 14 bases sitting between them. In DNA, the CDR3 is TGTGCCAGCAGCCCGCGGGGCCAGGGAAAAAACATTCAGTACTTC. Translation gives CASSPRGQGKNIQYF.

This clone came up once. The CDR3 is CASSPDSYSNQPQHF. The CDR3 DNA reads TGTGCCAGCTCCCCCGACAGCTATAGCAATCAGCCCCAGCATTTT. J is TRBJ1-5 and V is TRBV18; maybe TRBD1 (5 bases). Germline V lookup: CDR1 KGHSH, CDR2 LQKENI. The length of the CDR3 is 15 residues. Trimming left V 6 bases short and J 0 bases short, with 12 bases between.

The chain is built from TRBV21-1 and TRBJ2-7; whether TRBD2, the table's D call, matches the DNA was not checked. TRBV21-1 is a recognized pseudogene. The CDR3 spans 15 residues. As DNA, the CDR3 is TGTGCCAGCAGCAGAATCCGGACTAGTGGGAGCGAGCAGTACTTC. Amino acids: CASSRIRTSGSEQYF.

The chain employs TRBV11-2 and TRBJ1-1; possibly TRBD1 for D (6 bases). The CDR3 runs to 14 residues. Looked up from germline, CDR1 is SGHAT and CDR2 is FQNNGV. V was pared by 5 bases and J by 3 bases, with 13 bases between. CDR3 coding DNA: TGTGCCAGCAGCCCTAATCACAGGGACACTGAAGCTTTCTTT. It encodes CASSPNHRDTEAFF.

DNA of the CDR3: TGCGCCAGCAGCTCCCCGGGGCTAGCGGGGGCCCGCACAGATACGCAGTATTTT. This gives the protein CASSSPGLAGARTDTQYF. The V gene is TRBV5-1, the J gene TRBJ2-3; 10 nucleotides agree with TRBD2. CDR3 length: 18 amino acids. The J segment lost 1 base and the V segment lost 3 bases, leaving 11 bases of the junction unmatched. Germline V gene data show CDR1 as SGHRS and CDR2 as YFSETQ.

The chain couples TRBV5-6 to TRBJ1-5, with D possibly being TRBD1 (5 bases). In germline, CDR1 is SGHDT, CDR2 YYEEEE. The ends were cut back, 4 bases at V and 6 bases at J, with 17 bases in the middle. This CDR3 has 15 residues. CDR3 protein: CASSQGAGPLQPQHF. For the CDR3, the DNA is TGTGCCAGCAGCCAGGGCGCAGGGCCCCTTCAGCCCCAGCATTTT.

The chain links TRBV20-1 to TRBJ2-3, with D maybe TRBD2 (6 bases). Trimming removed 3 bases at V and 6 bases at J, with 13 bases between. The V gene's germline CDR1 is DFQATT and CDR2 SNEGSKA (reference sequence). The CDR3 length is 13 residues. DNA of the CDR3: TGCAGTGCTAGTGTCCGGGGGACCGATACGCAGTATTTT. Amino acids: CSASVRGTDTQYF.

This chain links TRBV2 with TRBJ1-1; no firm D call. The germline V gene encodes CDR1 SNHLY and CDR2 FYNNEI. Trimming left V 6 bases short and J 0 bases short, with 8 bases between. This CDR3 has 13 residues. The CDR3 is CASSPGVNTEAFF. The CDR3 region has the DNA TGTGCCAGCAGCCCGGGTGTGAACACTGAAGCTTTCTTT.

The chain employs TRBV7-2 and TRBJ2-1, with 9 bases fitting TRBD1. CDR3 length: 17 amino acids. J was trimmed by 9 bases and V by 1 base; bases with no gene match: 13. The V gene's germline CDR1 is SGHTA and CDR2 FQGNSA. This chain's CDR3 is CASSLVADRGGRGEQFF. The CDR3, as DNA: TGTGCCAGCAGCTTAGTGGCGGACAGGGGAGGTCGAGGTGAGCAGTTCTTC.